What follows are 22 T cell receptor beta chains derived from one specimen sequenced in a study of regulatory T cells in long-lasting Graves disease. Described time point: newly diagnosed GD, antithyroid drugs for less than 3 months. With RNA extracted from PBMCs as input, the TCR library was made. Arm-PCR with iRepertoire HTBI primers amplified the CDR3 regions for these TCR beta libraries. Via MiXCR, TCRdb re-called the multiplex PCR reads, giving one row per CDR3 protein. The sample includes about 470,000 distinct CDR3 sequences, more than 13% of them seen just once. The same data also contributed to another study, on T cells in Graves' hyperthyroidism and ophthalmopathy.

This specimen was peripheral blood mononuclear cells (PBMCs), taken at new diagnosis, from a patient treated with antithyroid drugs. All receptors derive from a woman in her twenties or thirties with Graves disease.

This clonotype was seen a handful of times. J is TRBJ2-2 and V is TRBV7-9; D is unclear. Germline V gene data show CDR1 as SEHNR and CDR2 as FQNEAQ (reference sequence). Trimming took 4 bases from V and 6 from J, leaving 6 bases between them. The CDR3 has 12 amino acids. The CDR3 here is CASSSLAGELFF. The DNA of the CDR3 is TGTGCCAGCAGCTCCTTAGCCGGGGAGCTGTTTTTT.

Remarks on this clonotype: A much larger clone sits a single nucleotide away, making a read error possible. The rearrangement uses TRBV7-2 and TRBJ2-7, with 9 nucleotides matching TRBD2. The CDR3 extends over 17 amino acids. Germline CDR1 is SGHTA and CDR2 is FQGNSA. The CDR3 DNA is TGTGCCAGCAGCCAGGGCCGCCGACTAGCGGTCTCCTACGAGCAGTGCTTC. Its translation is CASSQGRRLAVSYEQCF.

In its sample, this clonotype was seen many times. The V and J genes are TRBV11-2 and TRBJ2-3, with 10 bases fitting TRBD2. V was clipped by 5 bases and J by 2 bases; unmatched bases: 7. Germline V gene data show CDR1 as SGHAT and CDR2 as FQNNGV. The CDR3 contains 16 residues. CDR3 sequence: CASSIRTSGFTDTQYF. The CDR3 DNA reads TGTGCCAGCAGCATCCGGACTAGCGGTTTCACAGATACGCAGTATTTT.

On this clonotype itself: Only one base separates this from a far larger clonotype, so it likely reflects a read error. This sequence joins TRBV2 and TRBJ2-5; D gene ambiguous. Trimming took off 6 bases at V and 11 bases at J, with 19 bases between the two ends. This CDR3 region has 13 residues. Germline-derived CDR1 and CDR2 are SNHLY and FYNNEI. Here the CDR3 reads CASRAPMVNEQYF. CDR3 bases: TGTGCCAGCAGAGCCCCAATGGTGAATGAGCAGTACTTC.

This clonotype has a handful of counts. V usage is TRBV24-1 and J usage is TRBJ2-1; 9 nucleotides line up with TRBD1. With 10 bases clipped from V and 0 bases from J, the junction kept 3 bases outside the gene matches. From germline, CDR1 is KGHDR and CDR2 SFDVKD. The CDR3 sequence is 14 residues long. This chain's CDR3 is CATETGGSYNEQFF. The CDR3 bases are TGTGCCACGGAGACAGGGGGCTCCTACAATGAGCAGTTCTTC.

The table lists this clonotype with a count of one. A far larger clone is one base from this, pointing to a likely read error. The rearrangement links TRBV12-3 or TRBV12-4 to TRBJ2-1; D not certain. Deletions cut 6 bases from V and 10 bases from J, with 13 bases between. The CDR3 extends over 12 amino acids. CDR3 DNA sequence: TGTGCCAGCAGGGGCGGAGCGTACGAGCAGTTCTTC. Translating it yields CASRGGAYEQFF.

This clonotype has a handful of counts. This chain connects TRBV7-9 to TRBJ1-5; tentative D call: TRBD1 (5 bases). Trimming shortened V by 1 base and J by 0 bases, and 16 bases separated the two germline ends. Per the germline V gene, CDR1 is SEHNR and CDR2 is FQNEAQ (reference sequence). There are 18 residues in the CDR3. As DNA, the CDR3 is TGTGCCAGCAGCTTAGAAGACAGTTCGGTTATTAGCAATCAGCCCCAGCATTTT. It is translated as CASSLEDSSVISNQPQHF.

The sample holds many counts of this clonotype. This chain links TRBV29-1 with TRBJ1-5; D call uncertain. The CDR3 runs to 13 residues. Germline values: CDR1 SQVTM, CDR2 ANQGSEA. V was pared by 4 bases and J by 3 bases, with 10 bases between. This chain's CDR3 is CSVADGFNQPQHF. CDR3 DNA sequence: TGCAGCGTTGCAGACGGGTTCAATCAGCCCCAGCATTTT.

Ten or more counts support this clonotype. The chain has TRBV3-1 and TRBJ2-5, with unresolved D. There are 16 residues in the CDR3. Germline V lookup: CDR1 LGHDT, CDR2 YNNKEL (reference sequence). V lost 1 base, J lost 0 bases, and 12 bases lay in between. CDR3 loop: CASSQVGSAHQETQYF. CDR3 nucleotides: TGTGCCAGCAGCCAAGTAGGAAGCGCTCACCAAGAGACCCAGTACTTC.

In its sample, this clonotype was seen many times. The chain's CDR3 is CASSALDFPNEKLFF. The CDR3 DNA follows: TGTGCCAGCAGCGCCCTCGATTTCCCGAATGAAAAACTGTTTTTT. The chain couples TRBV27 to TRBJ1-4; D unclear. Trimming took 6 bases from V and 5 from J, leaving 16 bases between them. This CDR3 spans 15 amino acids. The germline V gene has CDR1 MNHEY and CDR2 SMNVEV (reference sequence).

This clonotype was seen ten or more times. The rearrangement joins TRBV9 to TRBJ2-7, with D perhaps TRBD2 (5 bases). Trimming took 5 bases from V and 4 from J, leaving 19 bases between them. CDR1 SGDLS and CDR2 YYNGEE come from the germline V gene. The CDR3 spans 15 residues. CDR3 loop: CASSGGPRAQYEQYF. CDR3 DNA: TGTGCCAGCAGTGGTGGACCGAGGGCGCAGTACGAGCAGTACTTC.

This clonotype showed up many times. The V gene is TRBV12-3 or TRBV12-4, the J gene TRBJ2-3; D ambiguous. The CDR3 runs to 14 residues. Trimming stripped 3 bases from V and 4 bases from J, with 11 bases between. CDR3 bases: TGTGCCAGCAGTTTGCCCGCTGGGGCAGATACGCAGTATTTT. Its translation: CASSLPAGADTQYF.

This clonotype showed up just once. J is TRBJ2-4 and V is TRBV12-3 or TRBV12-4; TRBD2 matches 11 bases. After removal of 7 bases from V and 6 bases from J, the junction contained 5 bases not matched to a gene. The CDR3 sequence is 14 residues long. The CDR3 DNA reads as TGTGCCAGCACCTTTAGCGGGAGGGGAAACATTCAGTACTTC. Protein sequence: CASTFSGRGNIQYF.

This clonotype was counted many times. The CDR3 loop reads CASSWGQQETQYF. CDR3 coding DNA: TGTGCCAGCAGTTGGGGACAGCAAGAGACCCAGTACTTC. V gene TRBV6-2 or TRBV6-3 combines with J gene TRBJ2-5; 7 bases line up with TRBD1. Germline V gives CDR1 MNHEY, CDR2 SVGEGT. The ends lost 4 bases at V and 2 bases at J; junction bases unmatched: 1. The CDR3 consists of 13 residues.

The chain couples TRBV6-9 to TRBJ1-5; TRBD1 is a possible D gene (5 bases). The germline V and J ends were trimmed by 3 bases and 7 bases, with 10 bases remaining between them. The CDR3 covers 13 residues. Looked up from germline, CDR1 is MNHGY and CDR2 is SVAAGI. The CDR3 sequence: CASSYRGEQPQHF. Here the CDR3 DNA reads TGTGCCAGCAGTTACCGAGGGGAACAGCCCCAGCATTTT.

Here the CDR3 reads CASSSGTGLDYTEAFF. The DNA for the CDR3 is TGTGCCAGCAGCTCCGGGACAGGGCTTGATTACACTGAAGCTTTCTTT. The chain is built from TRBV11-2 and TRBJ1-1, with 9 bases fitting TRBD1. J gave up 3 bases and V 4 bases, and 9 bases lay outside the gene matches. CDR1 and CDR2 from the germline V gene are SGHAT and FQNNGV. CDR3 size: 16 residues.

In this sample, this clonotype turned up many times. This rearrangement joins TRBV2 to TRBJ2-3, with 10 bases matching TRBD2. Germline values: CDR1 SNHLY, CDR2 FYNNEI. This CDR3 has 15 residues. With 8 bases clipped from V and 2 bases from J, the junction kept 7 bases outside the gene matches. The CDR3 spells CASHFSGGFTDTQYF. CDR3 DNA: TGTGCCAGCCACTTTAGCGGGGGGTTCACAGATACGCAGTATTTT.

At least ten counts were recorded for this clonotype. The genes are TRBV11-3 and TRBJ1-2; 11 nucleotides align to TRBD1. Trimming at V came to 5 bases and at J to 7 bases, leaving 6 bases not matched to a gene. The CDR3 runs 14 residues. CDR1 and CDR2 from the germline V gene are SGHNT and YENEEA. DNA for the CDR3: TGTGCCAGCAGCGCGGGACAGGGGGTGGGTGGCTACACCTTC. This translates into CASSAGQGVGGYTF. The complete variable domain, with remaining parts taken from reference TRBV11-3 and TRBJ1-2, reads EAGVVQSPRYKIIEKKQPVAFWCNPISGHNTLYWYLQNLGQGPELLIRYENEEAVDDSQLPKDRFSAERLKGVDSTLKIQPAELGDSAVYLCASSAGQGVGGYTFGSGTRLTVV.

The rearrangement uses TRBV10-3 and TRBJ2-1; D call uncertain. Trimming shortened V by 11 bases and J by 4 bases, and 21 bases separated the two germline ends. Germline V gene sequence: CDR1 ENHRY, CDR2 SYGVKD. The CDR3 length is 15 residues. The CDR3: CAVRAADADYNEQFF. CDR3 sequence (DNA): TGTGCCGTCCGTGCGGCAGATGCTGATTACAATGAGCAGTTCTTC.

This clonotype appeared a few times. This chain connects TRBV15 to TRBJ1-4, with D possibly being TRBD1 (6 bases). This CDR3 spans 17 amino acids. The V gene lost 0 bases and the J gene lost 10 bases, with 21 bases spanning the gap. CDR1 is LNHNV, CDR2 YYDKDF, per germline (reference sequence). The CDR3 spells CATSRDSGGNRGAKLFF. Written as DNA, the CDR3 is TGTGCCACCAGCAGAGATAGCGGGGGCAACCGAGGCGCAAAACTGTTTTTT.

The sample holds a few counts of this clonotype. The rearrangement links TRBV28 to TRBJ2-7; 11 bases agree with TRBD2. Germline-derived CDR1 and CDR2 are MDHEN and SYDVKM. CDR3 length: 15 residues. V trimming: 6 bases; J trimming: 7 bases; junction bases outside the gene matches: 11. CDR3 loop: CASRGRTSGGAEQYF. CDR3 nucleotide sequence: TGTGCCAGCAGAGGGCGAACTAGCGGGGGCGCGGAGCAGTACTTC.

The rearrangement joins TRBV15 to TRBJ2-1, with 13 bases matching TRBD2. With 5 bases clipped from V and 8 bases from J, the junction kept 12 bases outside the gene matches. The V gene's germline CDR1 is LNHNV and CDR2 YYDKDF (reference sequence). The CDR3 totals 17 residues. The CDR3 DNA reads as TGTGCCACCAGCGCAACCAGACTAGCGGGGGGAATGGATGAGCAGTTCTTC. Residues: CATSATRLAGGMDEQFF.